This T cell receptor beta chain was identified during a study of control samples from healthy donors and cancer patients. Germline lookup yields CDR1 SQVTM and CDR2 ANQGSEA. CDR3 length equals 16 residues. Between the trimmed V and J ends, which lost 3 bases and 5 bases, there was a span of 19 bases. Sequencing was performed with immunoSEQ multiplex PCR; in TCRdb, only in-frame clones are kept and a portion is missing. Of about 120,000 clones detected, approximately 88% appear once; the ten largest clones hold less than 4%. This clone was picked up a small number of times. The chain combines TRBV29-1 with TRBJ2-2; D not resolved. Sequenced input: blood. The receptor comes from a man aged 35 to 55 in good health. The CDR3 here is CSVEKGMSPRTGELFF. The CDR3 region has the DNA TGCAGCGTTGAGAAAGGCATGTCCCCCCGAACCGGGGAGCTGTTTTTT.